This T cell receptor beta chain came from a study of brain metastases from non-small cell lung cancer. Here immunoSEQ multiplex PCR was the method, and the copy in TCRdb shows in-frame clones only, minus some. The data show over a thousand clones, about 90% seen once. To note about this clone: The antigen remains unidentified.

Germline CDR1 is MNHEY and CDR2 is SVGAGI. This CDR3 is 12 amino acids long. V was trimmed by 2 bases and J by 9 bases, leaving 5 bases between them. Findings of the study overall: Expanded T-cell clones appeared in approximately 64% of brain metastases over primaries.

The source of this sequence is a donor older than 35 with non-small cell lung cancer. The sample was primary lung tumor tissue. The chain uses TRBV6-5 and TRBJ1-6; the D is unclear. The CDR3 protein is CASSYRSSPLHF. CDR3 nucleotides: TGTGCCAGCAGTTACCGCAGTTCACCCCTCCACTTT.